There are a few counts of the clone carrying this TCR beta chain. This sample was taken from a study of T-cell reconstitution after alpha-beta-depleted transplantation in children. The library targeted TCRbeta and was prepared with unique molecular identifiers. TCRdb passed the PCR reads through MiXCR, listing each CDR3 protein once. The data contain 640,000 or so distinct CDR3 sequences, about 15% of them singletons. Germline V lookup: CDR1 SEHNR, CDR2 FQNEAQ (reference sequence). V dropped 3 bases and J dropped 2 bases, with 11 bases sitting between them. The CDR3 totals 15 residues. This chain uses TRBV7-9 with TRBJ1-3, with D unresolved. This TCR came from a human donor who donated a stem cell graft to a child with acute myeloid leukemia. The source material was PBMCs from the stem cell graft donor, sampled from the stem cell graft. Written as DNA, the CDR3 is TGTGCCAGCAGCTTTGACCCGAGGGCTGGAAACACCATATATTTT. Protein: CASSFDPRAGNTIYF. Looking up the rest from reference TRBV7-9 and TRBJ1-3 gives the full variable domain: DTGVSQNPRHKITKRGQNVTFRCDPISEHNRLYWYRQTLGQGPEFLTYFQNEAQLEKSRLLSDRFSAERPKGSFSTLEIQRTEQGDSAMYLCASSFDPRAGNTIYFGEGSWLTVV.